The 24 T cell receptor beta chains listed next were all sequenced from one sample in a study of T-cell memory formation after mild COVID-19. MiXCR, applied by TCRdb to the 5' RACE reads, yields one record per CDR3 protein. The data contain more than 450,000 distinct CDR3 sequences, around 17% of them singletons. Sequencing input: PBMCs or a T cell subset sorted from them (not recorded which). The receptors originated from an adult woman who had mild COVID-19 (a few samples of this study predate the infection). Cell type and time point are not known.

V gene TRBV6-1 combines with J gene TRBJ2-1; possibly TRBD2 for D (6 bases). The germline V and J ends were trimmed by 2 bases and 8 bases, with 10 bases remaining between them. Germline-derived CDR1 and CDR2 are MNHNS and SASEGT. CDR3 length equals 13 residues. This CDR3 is CASSEPGVHEQFF. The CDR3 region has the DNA TGTGCCAGCAGTGAACCGGGAGTACATGAGCAGTTCTTC.

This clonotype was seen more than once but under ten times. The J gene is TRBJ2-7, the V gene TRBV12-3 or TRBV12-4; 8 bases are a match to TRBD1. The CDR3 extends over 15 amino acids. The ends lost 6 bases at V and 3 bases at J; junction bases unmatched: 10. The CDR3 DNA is TGTGCCAGCAGGCCTCCTGTGACAGGGGACTACGAGCAGTACTTC. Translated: CASRPPVTGDYEQYF.

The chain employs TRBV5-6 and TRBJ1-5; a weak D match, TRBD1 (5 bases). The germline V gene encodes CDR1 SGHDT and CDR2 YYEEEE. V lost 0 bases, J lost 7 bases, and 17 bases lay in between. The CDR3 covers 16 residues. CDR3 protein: CASSLGSPQGRQPQHF. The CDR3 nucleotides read TGTGCCAGCAGCTTGGGTTCCCCGCAGGGACGACAGCCCCAGCATTTT.

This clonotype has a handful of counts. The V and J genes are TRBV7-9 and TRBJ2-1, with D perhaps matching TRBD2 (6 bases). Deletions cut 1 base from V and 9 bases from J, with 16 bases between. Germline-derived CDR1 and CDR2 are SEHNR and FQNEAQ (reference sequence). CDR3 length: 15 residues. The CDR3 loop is CASSLEAGRRGEQFF. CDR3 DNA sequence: TGTGCCAGCAGCTTAGAGGCGGGACGGCGAGGTGAGCAGTTCTTC.

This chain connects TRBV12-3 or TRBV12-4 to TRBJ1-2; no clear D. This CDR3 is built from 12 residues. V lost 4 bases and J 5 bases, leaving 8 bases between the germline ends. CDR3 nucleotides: TGTGCCAGCAGTTCCCCAAGTTATGGCTACACCTTC. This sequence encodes CASSSPSYGYTF.

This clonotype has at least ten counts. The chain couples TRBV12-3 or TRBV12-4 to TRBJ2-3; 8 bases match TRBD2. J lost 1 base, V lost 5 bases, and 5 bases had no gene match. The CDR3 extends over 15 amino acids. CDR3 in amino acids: CASSLTSGRTDTQYF. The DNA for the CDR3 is TGTGCCAGCAGTCTAACTAGCGGACGCACAGATACGCAGTATTTT.

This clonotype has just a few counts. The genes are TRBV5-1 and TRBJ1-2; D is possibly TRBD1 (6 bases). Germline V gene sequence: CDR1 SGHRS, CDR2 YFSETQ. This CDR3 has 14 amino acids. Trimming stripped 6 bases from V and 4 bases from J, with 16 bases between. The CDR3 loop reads CASTSGGGPYGYTF. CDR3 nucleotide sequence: TGCGCCAGCACCTCAGGAGGGGGGCCCTATGGCTACACCTTC. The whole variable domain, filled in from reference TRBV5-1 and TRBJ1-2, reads KAGVTQTPRYLIKTRGQQVTLSCSPISGHRSVSWYQQTPGQGLQFLFEYFSETQRNKGNFPGRFSGRQFSNSRSEMNVSTLELGDSALYLCASTSGGGPYGYTFGSGTRLTVV.

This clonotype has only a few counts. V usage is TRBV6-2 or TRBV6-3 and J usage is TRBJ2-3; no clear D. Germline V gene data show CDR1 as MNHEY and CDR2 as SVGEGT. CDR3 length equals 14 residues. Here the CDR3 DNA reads TGTCCTGGGGATGGGTCCGGCCTGACAGATACGCAGTATTTT. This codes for CPGDGSGLTDTQYF.

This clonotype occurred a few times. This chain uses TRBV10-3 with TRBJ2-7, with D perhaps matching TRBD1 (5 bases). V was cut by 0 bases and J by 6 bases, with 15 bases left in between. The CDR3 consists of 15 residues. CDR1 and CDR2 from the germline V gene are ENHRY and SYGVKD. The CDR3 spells CAISESLQGLVEQYF. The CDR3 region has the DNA TGTGCCATCAGTGAGTCGTTGCAGGGTCTGGTCGAGCAGTACTTC.

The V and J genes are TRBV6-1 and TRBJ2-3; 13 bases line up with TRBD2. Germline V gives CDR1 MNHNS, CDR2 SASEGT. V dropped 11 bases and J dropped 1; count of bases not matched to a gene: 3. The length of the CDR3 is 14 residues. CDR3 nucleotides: TGTGCCGCTACTAGCGGGGGGGGCACAGATACGCAGTATTTT. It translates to CAATSGGGTDTQYF.

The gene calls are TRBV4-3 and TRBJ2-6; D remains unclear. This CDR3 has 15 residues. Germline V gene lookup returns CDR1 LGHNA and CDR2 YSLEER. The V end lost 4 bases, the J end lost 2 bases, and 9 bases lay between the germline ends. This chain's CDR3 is CASSLRATGANVLTF. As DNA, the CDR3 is TGCGCCAGCAGCCTCCGGGCTACTGGGGCCAACGTCCTGACTTTC.

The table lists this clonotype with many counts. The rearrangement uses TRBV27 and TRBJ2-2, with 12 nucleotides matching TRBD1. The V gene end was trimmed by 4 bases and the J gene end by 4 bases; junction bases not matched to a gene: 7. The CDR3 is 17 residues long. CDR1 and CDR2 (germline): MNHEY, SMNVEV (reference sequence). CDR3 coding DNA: TGTGCCAGCAGTTCGGGACAGGGGGCCTTGGGCACCGGGGAGCTGTTTTTT. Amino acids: CASSSGQGALGTGELFF.

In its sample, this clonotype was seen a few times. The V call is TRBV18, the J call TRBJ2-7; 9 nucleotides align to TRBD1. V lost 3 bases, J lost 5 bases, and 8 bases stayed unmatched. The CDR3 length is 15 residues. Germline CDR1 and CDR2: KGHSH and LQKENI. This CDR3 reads CASSPSRDRAHEQYF. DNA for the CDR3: TGTGCCAGCTCACCCTCCCGGGACAGGGCTCACGAGCAGTACTTC.

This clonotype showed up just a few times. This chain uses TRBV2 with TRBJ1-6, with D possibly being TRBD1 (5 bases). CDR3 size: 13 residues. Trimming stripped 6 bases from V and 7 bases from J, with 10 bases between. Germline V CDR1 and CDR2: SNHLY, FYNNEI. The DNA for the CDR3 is TGTGCCAGCAGAAGGACACTAAATTCACCCCTCCACTTT. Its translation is CASRRTLNSPLHF.

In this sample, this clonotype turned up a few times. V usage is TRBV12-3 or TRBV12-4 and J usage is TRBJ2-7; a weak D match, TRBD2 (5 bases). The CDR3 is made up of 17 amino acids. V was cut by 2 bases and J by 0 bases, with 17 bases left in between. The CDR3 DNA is TGTGCCAGCAGTTTATCGTCCAGACGGAGGAACTCCTACGAGCAGTACTTC. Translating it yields CASSLSSRRRNSYEQYF.

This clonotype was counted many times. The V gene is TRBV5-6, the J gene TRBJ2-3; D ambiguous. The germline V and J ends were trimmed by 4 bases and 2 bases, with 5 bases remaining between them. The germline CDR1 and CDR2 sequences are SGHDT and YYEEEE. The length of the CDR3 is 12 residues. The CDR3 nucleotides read TGTGCCAGCAGCCTTCTCACAGATACGCAGTATTTT. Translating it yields CASSLLTDTQYF. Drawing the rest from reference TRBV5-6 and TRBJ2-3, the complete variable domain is DAGVTQSPTHLIKTRGQQVTLRCSPKSGHDTVSWYQQALGQGPQFIFQYYEEEERQRGNFPDRFSGHQFPNYSSELNVNALLLGDSALYLCASSLLTDTQYFGPGTRLTVL.

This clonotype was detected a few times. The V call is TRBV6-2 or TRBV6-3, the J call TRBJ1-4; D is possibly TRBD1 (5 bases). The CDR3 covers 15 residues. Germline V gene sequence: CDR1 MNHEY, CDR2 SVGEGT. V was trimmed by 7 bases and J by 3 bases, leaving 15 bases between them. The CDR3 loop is CASTPTGTPNEKLFF. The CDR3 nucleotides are TGTGCCAGCACCCCAACCGGGACTCCTAATGAAAAACTGTTTTTT.

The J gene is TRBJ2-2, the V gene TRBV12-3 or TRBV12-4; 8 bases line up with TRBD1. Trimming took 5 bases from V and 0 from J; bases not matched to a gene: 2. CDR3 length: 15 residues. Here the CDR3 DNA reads TGTGCCAGCAGTCCGACAGGGGCGAACACCGGGGAGCTGTTTTTT. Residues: CASSPTGANTGELFF.

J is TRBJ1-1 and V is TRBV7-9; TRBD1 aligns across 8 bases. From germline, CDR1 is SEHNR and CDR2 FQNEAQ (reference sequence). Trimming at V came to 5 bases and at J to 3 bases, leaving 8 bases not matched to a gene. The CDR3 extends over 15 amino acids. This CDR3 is CASSQDRVRYTEAFF. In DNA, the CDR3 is TGTGCCAGCAGCCAGGACAGGGTTCGGTACACTGAAGCTTTCTTT.

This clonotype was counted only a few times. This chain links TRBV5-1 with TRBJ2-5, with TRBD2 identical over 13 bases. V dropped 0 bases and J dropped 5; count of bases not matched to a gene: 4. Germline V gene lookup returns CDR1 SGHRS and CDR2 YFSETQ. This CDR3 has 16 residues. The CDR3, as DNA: TGCGCCAGCAGCTTGGGGACTAGCGGGAGAGGGGAGACCCAGTACTTC. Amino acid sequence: CASSLGTSGRGETQYF. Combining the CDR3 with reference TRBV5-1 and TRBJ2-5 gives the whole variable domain KAGVTQTPRYLIKTRGQQVTLSCSPISGHRSVSWYQQTPGQGLQFLFEYFSETQRNKGNFPGRFSGRQFSNSRSEMNVSTLELGDSALYLCASSLGTSGRGETQYFGPGTRLLVL.

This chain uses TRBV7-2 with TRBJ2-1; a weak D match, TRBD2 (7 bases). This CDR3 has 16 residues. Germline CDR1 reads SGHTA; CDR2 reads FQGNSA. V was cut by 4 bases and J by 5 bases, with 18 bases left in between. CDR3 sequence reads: CASSSRGGGGNNEQFF. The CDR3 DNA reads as TGTGCCAGCAGCTCACGGGGCGGGGGCGGCAACAATGAGCAGTTCTTC.

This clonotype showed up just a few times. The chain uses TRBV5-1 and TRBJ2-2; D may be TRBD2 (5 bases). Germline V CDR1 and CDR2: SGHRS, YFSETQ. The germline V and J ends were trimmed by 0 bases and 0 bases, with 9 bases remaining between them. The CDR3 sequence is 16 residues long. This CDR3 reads CASSLVAGTNTGELFF. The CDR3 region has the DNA TGCGCCAGCAGCTTGGTGGCGGGTACGAACACCGGGGAGCTGTTTTTT.

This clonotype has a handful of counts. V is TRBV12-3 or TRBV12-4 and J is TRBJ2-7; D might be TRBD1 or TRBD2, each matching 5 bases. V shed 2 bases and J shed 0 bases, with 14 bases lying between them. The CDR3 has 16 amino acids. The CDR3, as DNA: TGTGCCAGCAGTTTATTGCGAGTGAGGGGCTCCTACGAGCAGTACTTC. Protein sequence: CASSLLRVRGSYEQYF.

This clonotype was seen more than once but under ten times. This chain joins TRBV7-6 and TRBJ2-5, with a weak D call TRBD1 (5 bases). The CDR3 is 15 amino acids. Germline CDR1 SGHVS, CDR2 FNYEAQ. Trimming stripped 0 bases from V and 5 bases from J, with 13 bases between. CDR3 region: CASSLAQGSRETQYF. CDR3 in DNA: TGTGCCAGCAGCTTAGCGCAGGGCAGCCGGGAGACCCAGTACTTC.